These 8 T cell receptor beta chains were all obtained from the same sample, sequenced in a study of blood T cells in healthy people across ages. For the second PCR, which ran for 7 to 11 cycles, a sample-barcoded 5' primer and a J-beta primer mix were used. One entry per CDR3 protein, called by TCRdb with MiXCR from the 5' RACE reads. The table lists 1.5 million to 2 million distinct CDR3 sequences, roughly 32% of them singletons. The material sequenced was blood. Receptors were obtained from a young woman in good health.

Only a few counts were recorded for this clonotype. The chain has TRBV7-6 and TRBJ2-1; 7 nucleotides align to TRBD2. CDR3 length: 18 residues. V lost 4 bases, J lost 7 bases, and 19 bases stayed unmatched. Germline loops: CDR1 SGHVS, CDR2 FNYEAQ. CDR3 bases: TGTGCCAGCAGCTCCGGCCGCCTAATCCTAGCGGAGTTAAATGAGCAGTTCTTC. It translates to CASSSGRLILAELNEQFF.

The CDR3 reads CSARIGSYGYTF. The CDR3 region has the DNA TGCAGTGCACGCATCGGGAGCTATGGCTACACCTTC. The V and J genes are TRBV20-1 and TRBJ1-2; D uncertain. CDR1 DFQATT and CDR2 SNEGSKA come from the germline V gene (reference sequence). The length of the CDR3 is 12 residues. Trimming left V 6 bases short and J 4 bases short, with 12 bases between.

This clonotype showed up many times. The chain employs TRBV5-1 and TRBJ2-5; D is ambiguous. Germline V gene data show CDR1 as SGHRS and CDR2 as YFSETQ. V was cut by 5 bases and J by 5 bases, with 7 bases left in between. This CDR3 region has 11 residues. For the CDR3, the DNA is TGCGCCAGCAGGGCTATGGAGACCCAGTACTTC. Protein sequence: CASRAMETQYF.

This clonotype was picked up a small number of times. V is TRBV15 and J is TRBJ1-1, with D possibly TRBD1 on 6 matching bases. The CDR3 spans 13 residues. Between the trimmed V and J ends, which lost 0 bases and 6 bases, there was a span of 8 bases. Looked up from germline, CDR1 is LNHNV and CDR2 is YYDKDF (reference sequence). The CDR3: CATSRDSGAEAFF. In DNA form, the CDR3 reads TGTGCCACCAGCAGAGATTCAGGGGCTGAAGCTTTCTTT.

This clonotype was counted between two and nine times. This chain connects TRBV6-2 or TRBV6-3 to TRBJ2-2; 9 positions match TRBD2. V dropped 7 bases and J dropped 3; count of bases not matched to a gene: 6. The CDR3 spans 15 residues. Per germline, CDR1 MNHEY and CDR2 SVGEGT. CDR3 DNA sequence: TGTGCCAGCAAAGCGGGGGGCCCCCACACCGGGGAGCTGTTTTTT. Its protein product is CASKAGGPHTGELFF.

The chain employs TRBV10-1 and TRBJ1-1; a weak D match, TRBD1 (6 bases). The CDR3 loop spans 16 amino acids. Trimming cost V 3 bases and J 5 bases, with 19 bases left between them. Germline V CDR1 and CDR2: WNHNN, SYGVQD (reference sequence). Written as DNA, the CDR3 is TGCGCCAGCAGTGATTATCGGGGGGCGCGTTGGACTGAAGCTTTCTTT. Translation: CASSDYRGARWTEAFF.

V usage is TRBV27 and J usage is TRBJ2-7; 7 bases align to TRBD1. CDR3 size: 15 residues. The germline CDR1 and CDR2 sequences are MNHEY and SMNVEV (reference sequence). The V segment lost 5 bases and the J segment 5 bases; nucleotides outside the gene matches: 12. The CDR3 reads CASSTGTAAFHEQYF. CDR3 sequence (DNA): TGTGCCAGCAGTACTGGGACAGCTGCGTTCCACGAGCAGTACTTC.

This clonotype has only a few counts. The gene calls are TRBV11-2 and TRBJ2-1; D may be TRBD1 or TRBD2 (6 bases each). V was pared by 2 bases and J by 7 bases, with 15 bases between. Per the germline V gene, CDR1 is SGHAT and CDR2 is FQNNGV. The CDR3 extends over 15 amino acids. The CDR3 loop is CASSLQRGPPNEQFF. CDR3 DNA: TGTGCCAGCAGCTTACAACGGGGGCCCCCAAATGAGCAGTTCTTC.